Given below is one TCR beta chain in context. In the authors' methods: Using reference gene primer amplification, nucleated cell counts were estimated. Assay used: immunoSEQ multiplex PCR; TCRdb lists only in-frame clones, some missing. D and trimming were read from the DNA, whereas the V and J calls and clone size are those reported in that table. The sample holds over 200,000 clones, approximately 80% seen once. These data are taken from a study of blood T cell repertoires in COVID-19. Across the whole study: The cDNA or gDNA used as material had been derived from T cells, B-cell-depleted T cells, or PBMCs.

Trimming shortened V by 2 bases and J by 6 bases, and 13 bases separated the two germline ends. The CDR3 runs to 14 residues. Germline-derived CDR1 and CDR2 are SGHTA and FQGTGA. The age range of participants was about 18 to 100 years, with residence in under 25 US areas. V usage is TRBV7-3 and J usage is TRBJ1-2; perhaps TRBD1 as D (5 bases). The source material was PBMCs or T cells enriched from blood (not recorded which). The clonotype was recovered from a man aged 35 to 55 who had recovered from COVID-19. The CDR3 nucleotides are TGTGCCAGCAGCTTATTGGGGGGTCAGGATGGCTACACCTTC. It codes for CASSLLGGQDGYTF.